Given below is one T cell receptor (beta chain) in context. These data belong to a study of patients and donors after allogeneic stem cell transplantation. J was trimmed by 3 bases and V by 2 bases; bases with no gene match: 3. This CDR3 comprises 15 residues. Germline assignment: CDR1 DFQATT and CDR2 SNEGSKA (reference sequence). One entry per CDR3 protein results from TCRdb running MiXCR on the RT-PCR reads. The table has over 150,000 distinct CDR3 sequences, 40% to 45% seen once; the top ten hold about 30%. The sample taken for sequencing was blood, either unsorted or a sorted T cell fraction (not recorded which). The chain uses TRBV20-1 and TRBJ2-2; 10 nucleotides agree with TRBD2. This TCR derives from a human donor who was either an allogeneic HSCT recipient or a stem cell or donor lymphocyte infusion donor (not recorded which). It is not recorded whose cells these are; they may come from a transplant donor. In DNA, the CDR3 is TGCAGTGCTAGACCGACTAGCGGGTACACCGGGGAGCTGTTTTTT. Protein sequence: CSARPTSGYTGELFF.